This TCR beta chain appears in the sequencing data of a study of blood T cell repertoires in COVID-19. At the level of the study: Nucleic acid was either cDNA or gDNA, and it came from T cells, B-cell-depleted T cells, or PBMCs.

Data came from immunoSEQ multiplex PCR; TCRdb stores just in-frame clones and leaves some out. The table lists roughly 120,000 clones, around nine tenths of them singletons. The receptor comes from a woman in her fifties or sixties with active or convalescent COVID-19. The specimen was peripheral blood.

The CDR3 spells CASSGDIAGGGEQFF. Here the CDR3 DNA reads TGTGCCAGCAGTGGTGATATAGCGGGAGGGGGTGAGCAGTTCTTC. V and J are TRBV2 and TRBJ2-1; 11 bases agree with TRBD2. J gave up 9 bases and V 4 bases, and 8 bases lay outside the gene matches. This CDR3 has 15 residues. CDR1 and CDR2 from the germline V gene are SNHLY and FYNNEI.